This T cell receptor (beta chain) is drawn from a study of blood T cell repertoires in COVID-19. Whole-study context: COVID-19 samples, acute and convalescent, were from the United States, Italy and Spain. T cells, B-cell-depleted T cells, or PBMCs supplied cDNA or gDNA.

Under the authors' procedure: Using reference gene primer amplification, nucleated cell counts were estimated. The method was immunoSEQ multiplex PCR; TCRdb's version includes in-frame clones alone and lacks a portion of them. V, J and clone size are those of that table, while D and trimming were read from the DNA. Of 75,000 to 95,000 clones listed, 84% were seen once; the top ten hold approximately 25%. V was clipped by 3 bases and J by 2 bases; unmatched bases: 4. The germline V gene has CDR1 SQVTM and CDR2 ANQGSEA. The CDR3 is 13 amino acids. The source material was peripheral blood. The source of this sequence is a man aged 55-75 years with acute or convalescent COVID-19. The J gene is TRBJ2-7, the V gene TRBV29-1; 7 nucleotides match TRBD1. The CDR3 sequence: CSVDTGTAYEQYF. For the CDR3, the DNA is TGCAGCGTTGACACCGGGACAGCCTACGAGCAGTACTTC.